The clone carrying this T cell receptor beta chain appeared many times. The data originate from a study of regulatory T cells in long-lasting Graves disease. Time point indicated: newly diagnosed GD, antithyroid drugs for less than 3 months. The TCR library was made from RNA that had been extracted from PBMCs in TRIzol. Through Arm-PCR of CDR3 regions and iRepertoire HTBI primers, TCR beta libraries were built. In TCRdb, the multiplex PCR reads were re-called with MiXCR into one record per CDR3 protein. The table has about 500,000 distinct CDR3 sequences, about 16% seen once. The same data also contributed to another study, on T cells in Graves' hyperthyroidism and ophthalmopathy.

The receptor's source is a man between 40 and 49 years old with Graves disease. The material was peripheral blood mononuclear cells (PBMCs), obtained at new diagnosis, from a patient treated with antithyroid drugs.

As DNA, the CDR3 is TGTGCCAGCAGTGAAGCGCTTGTGGTCAACAATGAGCAGTTCTTC. Protein: CASSEALVVNNEQFF. J is TRBJ2-1 and V is TRBV2; D remains unclear. Germline values: CDR1 SNHLY, CDR2 FYNNEI. V lost 0 bases and J lost 5, with 11 bases in between. There are 15 residues in the CDR3.